This T cell receptor beta chain was sequenced for a study of shared clonotypes between healthy human individuals. In this sample, this clone turned up once. It was approximately 100 million PBMCs that unsorted samples used for genomic DNA. The CDR3 is 15 residues long. Germline loops: CDR1 MDHEN, CDR2 SYDVKM. J gave up 2 bases and V 6 bases, and 8 bases lay outside the gene matches. How the authors handled the data: ImmunoSEQ yielded junction-only sequences lacking quality scores, so filtering differed. The data were produced by immunoSEQ multiplex PCR, yet TCRdb's version contains in-frame clones alone and is incomplete. V and J calls and clone size are as listed in that table; D and trimming were resolved from the DNA. The sample has 520,000 or so clones; 79% are singletons.

The sample taken for sequencing was PBMCs. The rearrangement joins TRBV28 to TRBJ2-7; 9 positions agree with TRBD1. This TCR was sampled from a woman between 35 and 50 years old in good health. Some clones in this sample may be carry-over from other donors' samples. CDR3 in amino acids: CASSNRGQVPYEQYF. The CDR3 DNA reads as TGTGCCAGCAGCAACAGGGGGCAGGTCCCCTACGAGCAGTACTTC. The full variable domain, its missing parts supplied by reference TRBV28 and TRBJ2-7, is DVKVTQSSRYLVKRTGEKVFLECVQDMDHENMFWYRQDPGLGLRLIYFSYDVKMKEKGDIPEGYSVSREKKERFSLILESASTNQTSMYLCASSNRGQVPYEQYFGPGTRLTVT.